This T cell receptor beta chain stems from a study of blood T cells in healthy people across ages (dated by TCRdb to between 2014 and 2017). With respect to the entire study: In model experiments, template switching captured about one uniquely barcoded TCR beta cDNA molecule for every two T cells. The study analyzed two additional independent replicas of 1 million unique cDNA reads from the same blood draw for two donors, one aged 18 to 30 and one aged 80 or older. The donors were divided into four age groups: young (average around 15 years), middle-aged (approximately 41), aged (roughly 60) and long-lived (82). Age-related changes in TCR beta repertoire diversity were measured in the study by deep sequencing normalized with unique cDNA molecular identifiers.

The roughly 39 donors, aged about 6 to 100 years, were systemically healthy Caucasian individuals from Russia. Roughly 10 milliliters of peripheral blood were drawn from each donor into EDTA-treated Vacutainer tubes. Ficoll-Paque density-gradient centrifugation was used to isolate PBMCs, with at least 7 million obtained per sample. Trizol reagent was used to extract total RNA from PBMCs, with at least 6 micrograms per sample. For every donor, flow cytometry on a PBMC aliquot measured the percentage of naive CD45RAhigh/CD27high T cells. Receptors were amplified or captured by 5' RACE. TCRdb lists the instrument as Illumina HiSeq 2500. A second roughly 7 to 12 cycle PCR used a sample-barcoded 5' primer and a J-beta primer mix. A template-switch 5' adaptor carrying 12 random nucleotides introduced a unique molecular identifier onto each TCR beta cDNA molecule. At least 2.5 million CDR3-containing paired-end reads were obtained from each sample. All of the RNA was converted into first-strand cDNA using the Mint cDNA synthesis kit, with a TRBC-specific oligonucleotide serving as the primer. Following uracil-DNA glycosylase treatment, all cDNA underwent a first 18-cycle PCR with the universal primers M1SS and BC2_uni_R. Regarding the original processing steps: For normalization, 1 million high-quality reads were randomly selected from each sample, with every read carrying a distinct molecular identifier. Instead of being binned into consensus sequences, reads with shared molecular identifiers were discarded. MiTCR, set to a Q25 quality threshold and the strictest error-elimination algorithm, was used for CDR3 identification, clonotype clustering and error correction. A nonparametric unseen species model using Euler transformation provided a lower-bound estimate of total TCR beta diversity. TCRdb itself trimmed the public reads at Q25 with fastp, ran MiXCR and retained productive beta chains. Each CDR3 protein appears once, grouped with its most common genes and DNA. These V and J calls originate from TCRdb's pipeline instead of the authors' own analysis. The sample table lists approximately 800,000 distinct CDR3 sequences, about a quarter of them with a count of one. Less than 3.5% of the sample comes from the top ten.

The research as a whole found: Estimates of total diversity based on one million sequenced T cells were considered lower bounds and underestimates. Because profiling used bulk unsorted PBMCs, naive and antigen-experienced compartments could not be compared conclusively. Observed TCR beta diversity per million T cells fell roughly linearly with age, and a significant reduction was already apparent by age around 40. Donor CMV infection status was unknown, potentially confounding age-related changes in expanded clonotypes. Compared with the aged group, the long-lived group had more naive CD4+ T cells, fewer expanded clones and increased TCR diversity, a pattern suggesting age selection. There was a strong correlation between observed TCR beta diversity and the percentage of naive T cells measured by flow cytometry.

This clonotype was recorded many times. No antigen is known for it. There are no base qualities to consult, and no much larger clone falls within one base. The CDR3, cysteine through phenylalanine, is 18 amino acids long. Only the CDR3 part of the read is kept: 54 bases, read in frame from the first base. Per the germline V gene, SGHVS is the CDR1 and FNYEAQ is the CDR2. Trimming accounts for 1 base at V and 2 bases at J, while the number of junction bases matched to no gene is 5. These data were also filed under a second study, of T cells of mothers and their children. As described in the second report: Donors were nine systemically healthy Caucasian individuals: three mothers and their six children. cDNA synthesis used all of the extracted RNA, with roughly 1.5 ug of RNA in each 15 ul reaction. In the second PCR, sample barcodes and 2-4 random nucleotides were introduced via the M1S primer. Over 9 million TCR beta CDR3 reads came from each mother, compared with approximately 3 million reads from each child. In both related and unrelated pairs, thymic selection shapes the output of TCR recombination in a similar way, with inherited differences having only a minor effect. Normalized repertoire overlap was always slightly but never significantly higher in related than unrelated mother-child pairs. No persistent microchimeric T cell clones were found, with a detection sensitivity of approximately 100 clones per million clonotypes. Deep NGS was used in the study to compare the TCR beta repertoires of mothers and children and to look for features that separate related mother-child pairs from unrelated individuals. Mothers averaged roughly 36 +/- 4 years of age and children averaged 11 +/- 4 years. After adapter ligation was performed with NEBNext reagents, the libraries were sequenced on an Illumina HiSeq 2000 with 100+100 nt paired-end reads. To prevent cross-contamination, the mother and child libraries were prepared one month apart and sequenced in separate runs. Each donor had between 500,000 and 2,000,000 distinct TCR beta clonotypes identified. Naive TCR beta clonotypes were estimated from low-frequency clonotypes matched to each donor's FACS-determined naive share, without sorting.

The V gene is TRBV7-6 and the J gene is TRBJ2-3, and TRBD2 aligns with 14 junction nucleotides. The sequence was collected from a boy between 10 and 17 years old in good health. Sequencing was performed on blood. The CDR3 protein is CASSLDGTSGGNTDTQYF. In nucleotide form, the sequence is TGTGCCAGCAGCTTAGACGGGACTAGCGGGGGAAACACAGATACGCAGTATTTT.